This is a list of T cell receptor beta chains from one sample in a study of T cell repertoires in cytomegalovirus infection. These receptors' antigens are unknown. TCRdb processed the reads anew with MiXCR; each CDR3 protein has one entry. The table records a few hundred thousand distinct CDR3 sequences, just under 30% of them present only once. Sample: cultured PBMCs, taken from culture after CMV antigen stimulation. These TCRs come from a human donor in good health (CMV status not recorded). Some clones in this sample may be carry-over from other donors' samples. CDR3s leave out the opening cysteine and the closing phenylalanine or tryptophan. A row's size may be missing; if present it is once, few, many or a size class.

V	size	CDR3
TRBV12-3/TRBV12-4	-	ASIRTGSHYGYT
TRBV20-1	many	SARDTSGGPYEQY
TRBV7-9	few	ASSFLQGGREQY
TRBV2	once	ASRPGQGVTDTQY
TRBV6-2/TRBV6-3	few	ASSYLSAQH
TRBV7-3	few	ASNKFDREDYGYT
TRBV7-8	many	ASSLEWSEQTQY
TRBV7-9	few	ASSSTDRTQPQH
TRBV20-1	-	SASVMSADTQY
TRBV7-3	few	ASSRDRETEAF
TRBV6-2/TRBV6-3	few	ASRSLGTSGRNEQF
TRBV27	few	ASSLSGGGGYEQY
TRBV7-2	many	ASRLQGAYSNQPQH
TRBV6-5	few	ASSPIGGGGKETQY
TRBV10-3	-	AISDDTPRDYGYT
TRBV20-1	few	SARVVGLATLGETQY
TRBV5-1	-	ASSWQGNPGQPQH
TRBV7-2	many	ASTLTSNGGEQY
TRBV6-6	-	ASSPQNEQF
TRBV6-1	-	ASSGQGANEQY
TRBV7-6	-	ASSRGGLPGGELF
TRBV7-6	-	ASSLRDGLNQPQH
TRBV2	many	ASTRLGGPGDTQY
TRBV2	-	ASSRRTGSKNSPLH
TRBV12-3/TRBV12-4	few	ASSLLTSYEQY
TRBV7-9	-	ASSSSQTGGLTDTQY
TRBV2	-	ASSAGTGGGNSPLH
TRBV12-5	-	ASGLVLGRADNEQF
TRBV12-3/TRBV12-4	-	ASIPRAHWRETNTGELF
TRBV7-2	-	ASSLDPPGQGSRSYEQY